A selection of T cell receptor beta chains follows, all from one sample in a study of graft-versus-host responses after intestinal transplantation. These TCRs are of unknown antigen specificity. Method: immunoSEQ multiplex PCR; TCRdb's copy keeps in-frame clones and lacks some. In the table there are some 110,000 clones, more than 85% of which are singletons. The source was unstimulated CD8+ T cells sorted from spleen or lymph node cells, collected before transplant. These receptors all come from a human donor who was the organ donor for an intestinal transplant. Each CDR3 is given with its conserved first and last residue. A D gene is named only where the DNA matches it firmly. Some rows mark clone size as missing; the rest say once, few, many or name a class of expanded clone.

v_gene	j_gene	d_gene	abundance	CDR3nt	CDR3aa
TRBV19	TRBJ1-2	NA	NA	TGTGCCAGTAGTTTGCACGCCGGATCGGGTGATGGCTACACCTTC	CASSLHAGSGDGYTF
TRBV6-1	TRBJ1-5	NA	NA	TGTGCCAGCAGCGGGAGGGGGGTTAGCAATCAGCCCCAGCATTTT	CASSGRGVSNQPQHF
TRBV15	TRBJ1-2	NA	NA	TGTGCCACCAGCAGCCGGGAGGGCAGTTTTGGCTACACCTTC	CATSSREGSFGYTF
TRBV6-5	TRBJ2-1	NA	NA	TGTGCCAGCAGTTACTCCCCGATCTACAATGAGCAGTTCTTC	CASSYSPIYNEQFF
TRBV6-1	TRBJ2-1	TRBD1	NA	TGTGCCAGCAGTTTCCGGGACAGGGAGTACAATGAGCAGTTCTTC	CASSFRDREYNEQFF
TRBV2	TRBJ1-4	NA	NA	TGTGCCAGCAAACAGTCAACTAATGAAAAACTGTTTTTT	CASKQSTNEKLFF
TRBV19	TRBJ1-1	NA	NA	TGTGCCAGTAACCCGAATGGGGGAACCACTGAAGCTTTCTTT	CASNPNGGTTEAFF
TRBV30	TRBJ1-2	NA	NA	TGTGCCTGGGGAAAAGACAGGCGATATGGCTACACCTTC	CAWGKDRRYGYTF
TRBV9	TRBJ2-3	NA	NA	TGTGCCAGCAGCGTAGGTTCAGGGACAGATACGCAGTATTTT	CASSVGSGTDTQYF
TRBV6-1	TRBJ2-7	TRBD2	once	TGTGCCAGCTCGTCGGGAGGGAGCCCCTACGAGCAGTACTTC	CASSSGGSPYEQYF
TRBV21-1	TRBJ2-7	NA	NA	TGTGCCAGCAGCAAAGCCCCTAGCGTAGAGGGCGGCTGCGAGCAGTACTTC	CASSKAPSVEGGCEQYF
TRBV6-5	TRBJ2-7	NA	few	TGTGCCAGCAGTTACTCGACCCGAGCGGGCTCCTACGAGCAGTACTTC	CASSYSTRAGSYEQYF
TRBV19	TRBJ1-2	NA	NA	TGTGCCAGTAGTATTACAGGGAGCTCGGCTTATGGCTACACCTTC	CASSITGSSAYGYTF
TRBV30	TRBJ1-1	NA	NA	TGTGCCTGGTCGCCTGTAGGTGAAGAGGCTTTCTTT	CAWSPVGEEAFF
TRBV23-1	TRBJ2-7	NA	NA	TGCGCCAGCAGTCGTTGTGGGCCGCTCCCCTACGAGCAGTACTTC	CASSRCGPLPYEQYF
TRBV7-9	TRBJ1-4	NA	NA	TGTGCCAGCAGCCCCCCCCTCGGTCCTAATGAAAAACTGTTTTTT	CASSPPLGPNEKLFF
TRBV11-1	TRBJ2-7	TRBD2	NA	TGTGCCAGCAGCTTAGGCGGGGGAATTTACGAGCAGTACTTC	CASSLGGGIYEQYF
TRBV6-5	TRBJ1-4	TRBD1	few	TGTGCCAGCAGTTACGGAGGACAGGGAGATGAAAAACTGTTTTTT	CASSYGGQGDEKLFF
TRBV27	TRBJ2-3	TRBD1	NA	TGTGCCAGCAGCCTCTGGACAGGGTCAGATACGCAGTATTTT	CASSLWTGSDTQYF
TRBV7-8	TRBJ1-3	NA	NA	TGTGCCAGCAGCTTATCAGGGTTTAATCCGGGAAACACCATATATTTT	CASSLSGFNPGNTIYF
TRBV28	TRBJ2-1	TRBD1	NA	TGTGCCAGCAGTTTATTGGTATGGGGGCAGGGGGCATACAATGAGCAGTTCTTC	CASSLLVWGQGAYNEQFF
TRBV28	TRBJ2-1	NA	NA	TGTGCCAGCAGTTCTGTTGGGACACCTTACAATGAGCAGTTCTTC	CASSSVGTPYNEQFF
TRBV27	TRBJ2-3	NA	NA	TGTGCCAGCGCGATGGTAACGGGGGCGCGGGGTTGGAGCACAGATACGCAGTATTTT	CASAMVTGARGWSTDTQYF
TRBV7-6	TRBJ2-7	NA	NA	TGTGCCAGCAGCTCGGAGAGTTTAAACGAGCAGTACTTC	CASSSESLNEQYF
TRBV30	TRBJ1-5	NA	NA	TGTGCCTGGAGTCGCCAGGGCACAAGGCAGCCCCAGCATTTT	CAWSRQGTRQPQHF
TRBV6-1	TRBJ2-1	NA	NA	TGTGCCAGCAGTGGACCGTTCCCCCGAAATGAGCAGTTCTTC	CASSGPFPRNEQFF
TRBV6-5	TRBJ2-2	TRBD2	NA	TGTGCCAGCATGGGACTAGTGACCGGGGAGCTGTTTTTT	CASMGLVTGELFF
TRBV27	TRBJ2-7	NA	NA	TGTGCCAGCAGTCCGAGAGGGAAAGTCTACGAGCAGTACTTC	CASSPRGKVYEQYF
TRBV5-1	TRBJ2-3	NA	NA	TGCGCCAGCAGCCCCCCACAGGTATATAGCACAGATACGCAGTATTTT	CASSPPQVYSTDTQYF
TRBV4-3	TRBJ1-1	NA	NA	TGCGCCAGCAGCCGAAACCAGGGCTTGAACACTGAAGCTTTCTTT	CASSRNQGLNTEAFF
TRBV5-5	TRBJ1-2	NA	NA	TGTGCCAGCAGCGGCGAAGGGGCTAACTATGGCTACACCTTC	CASSGEGANYGYTF
TRBV7-9	TRBJ2-5	NA	NA	TGTGCCAGCAGCCCCAGGTTGAGCCAAGAGACCCAGTACTTC	CASSPRLSQETQYF
TRBV2	TRBJ2-3	NA	NA	TGTGCCAGCAGTGAGGGTCCTCTAAGCACAGATACGCAGTATTTT	CASSEGPLSTDTQYF
TRBV12-2	TRBJ2-3	NA	NA	TGTGCAAGACTACTAGCGGGCAGCACAGATACGCAGTATTTT	CARLLAGSTDTQYF
TRBV4-1	TRBJ2-7	NA	NA	TGCGCCAGCAGCCAAGTTAGCGGCTCCTACGAGCAGTACTTC	CASSQVSGSYEQYF
TRBV30	TRBJ2-1	NA	NA	TGTGCCTGCACAGGTCGCCCCTACAATGAGCAGTTCTTC	CACTGRPYNEQFF
TRBV19	TRBJ2-7	NA	NA	TGTGCCAGTAGTGTGACTGGACGGCGCGAGCAGTACTTC	CASSVTGRREQYF
TRBV30	TRBJ1-2	NA	NA	TGTGCCTGGGCCCGACCGTCGGACTATGGCCACACCTTC	CAWARPSDYGHTF
TRBV4-1	TRBJ2-1	NA	NA	TGCGCCAGCAGCCAAATACAGGGAAACAATGAGCAGTTCTTC	CASSQIQGNNEQFF
TRBV19	TRBJ2-1	NA	NA	TGTGCCAGTAGTATTCTTTCCCACAATGAGCAGTTCTTC	CASSILSHNEQFF
TRBV28	TRBJ2-1	TRBD2	NA	TGTGCCAGCGTTACTAGCGGGGGGACTTACAATGAGCAGTTCTTC	CASVTSGGTYNEQFF
TRBV27	TRBJ1-1	NA	NA	TGTGCCAGCAGTTTGGGACAGAACACTGAAGCTTTCTTT	CASSLGQNTEAFF
TRBV27	TRBJ2-7	TRBD2	NA	TGTGCCAGCAGTTTGAAGGGACTAAACTTCTACGAGCAGTACTTC	CASSLKGLNFYEQYF
TRBV25-1	TRBJ1-3	NA	NA	TGTGCCAGCAGTGATTACAGTGGAAACACCATATATTTT	CASSDYSGNTIYF
TRBV27	TRBJ2-3	NA	NA	TGTGCCAGCAGTTTCGGGCTAAACACAGATACGCAGTATTTT	CASSFGLNTDTQYF
TRBV6-1	TRBJ1-2	NA	NA	TGTGCCAGCAGTTCGAGAAGTGCCGGCGATGGCTACACCTTC	CASSSRSAGDGYTF
TRBV7-8	TRBJ1-1	NA	NA	TGTGCCAGCAGCTTTCGGGACACTGAAGCTTTCTTT	CASSFRDTEAFF
TRBV4-3	TRBJ2-1	NA	NA	TGCGCCAGCAGCCAAGATCACAGCAGCAGTTACAATGAGCAGTTCTTC	CASSQDHSSSYNEQFF
TRBV10-3	TRBJ1-2	NA	NA	TGTGCCATCATCTGCCCGACGACAAGTAATGGCTACACCTTC	CAIICPTTSNGYTF
TRBV6-4	TRBJ2-7	NA	NA	TGTGCCCGGGTCGTTGAGCAGTACTTC	CARVVEQYF
TRBV6-1	TRBJ2-1	TRBD2	NA	TGTGCCAGCAGTGAAGGGCTAGCGGAATACAATGAGCAGTTCTTC	CASSEGLAEYNEQFF
TRBV5-4	TRBJ2-1	NA	NA	TGTGCCAGCAGCTGGGGCGGCAATGAGCAGTTCTTC	CASSWGGNEQFF
TRBV30	TRBJ2-2	NA	NA	TGTGCCTGGAGCTACTATAGGGGCACCGGGGAGCTGTTTTTT	CAWSYYRGTGELFF
TRBV23-1	TRBJ1-2	TRBD1	NA	TGCGCCAGCAGCCGGGCAACGGGACAGGGCTCGTATGGCTACACCTTC	CASSRATGQGSYGYTF